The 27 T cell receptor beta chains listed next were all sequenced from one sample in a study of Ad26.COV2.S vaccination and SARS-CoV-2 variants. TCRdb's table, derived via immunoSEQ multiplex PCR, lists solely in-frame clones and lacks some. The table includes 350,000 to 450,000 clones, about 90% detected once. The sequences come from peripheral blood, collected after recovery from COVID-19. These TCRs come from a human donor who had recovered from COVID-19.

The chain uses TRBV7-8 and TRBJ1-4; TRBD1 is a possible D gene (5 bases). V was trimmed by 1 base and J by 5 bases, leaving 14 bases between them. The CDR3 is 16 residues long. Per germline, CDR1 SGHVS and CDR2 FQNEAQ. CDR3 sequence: CASSLEPGQENEKLFF. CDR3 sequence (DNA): TGTGCCAGCAGCTTAGAGCCAGGGCAGGAAAATGAAAAACTGTTTTTT.

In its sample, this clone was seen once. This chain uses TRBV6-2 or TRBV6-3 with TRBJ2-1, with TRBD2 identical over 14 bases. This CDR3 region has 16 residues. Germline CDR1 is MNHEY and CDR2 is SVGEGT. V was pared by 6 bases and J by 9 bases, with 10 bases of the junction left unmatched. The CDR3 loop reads CASSPGLAGGQGEQFF. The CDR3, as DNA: TGTGCCAGCAGCCCCGGACTAGCGGGGGGTCAGGGTGAGCAGTTCTTC.

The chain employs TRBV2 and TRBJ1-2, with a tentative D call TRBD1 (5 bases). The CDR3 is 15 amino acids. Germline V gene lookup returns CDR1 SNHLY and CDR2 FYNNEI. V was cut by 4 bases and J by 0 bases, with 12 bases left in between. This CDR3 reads CASSGGQGANYGYTF. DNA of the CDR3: TGTGCCAGCAGTGGGGGTCAGGGAGCTAACTATGGCTACACCTTC.

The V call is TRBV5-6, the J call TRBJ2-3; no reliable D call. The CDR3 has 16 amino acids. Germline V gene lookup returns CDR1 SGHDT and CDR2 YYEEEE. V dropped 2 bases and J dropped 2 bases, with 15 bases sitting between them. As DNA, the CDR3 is TGTGCCAGCAGCTTCCCCTTAAGGGAAATCACAGATACGCAGTATTTT. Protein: CASSFPLREITDTQYF.

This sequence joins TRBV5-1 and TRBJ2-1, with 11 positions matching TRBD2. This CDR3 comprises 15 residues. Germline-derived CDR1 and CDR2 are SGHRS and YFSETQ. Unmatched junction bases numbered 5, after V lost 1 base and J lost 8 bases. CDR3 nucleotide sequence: TGCGCCAGCAGCTTGACTAGCGGGGGCCAGGATGAGCAGTTCTTC. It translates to CASSLTSGGQDEQFF.

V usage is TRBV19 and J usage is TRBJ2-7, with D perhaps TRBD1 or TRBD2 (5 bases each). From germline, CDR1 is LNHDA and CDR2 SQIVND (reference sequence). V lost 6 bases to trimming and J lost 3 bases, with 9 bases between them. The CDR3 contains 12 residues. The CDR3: CASSEGNYEQYF. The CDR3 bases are TGTGCCAGTAGCGAGGGGAACTACGAGCAGTACTTC.

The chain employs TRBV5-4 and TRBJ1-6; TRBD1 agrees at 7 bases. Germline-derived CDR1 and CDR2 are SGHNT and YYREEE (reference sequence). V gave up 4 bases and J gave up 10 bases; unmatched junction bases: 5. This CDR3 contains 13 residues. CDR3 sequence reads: CASSPQGESPLHF. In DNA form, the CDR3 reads TGTGCCAGCAGCCCTCAGGGGGAGTCACCCCTCCACTTT. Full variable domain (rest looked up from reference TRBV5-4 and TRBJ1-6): ETGVTQSPTHLIKTRGQQVTLRCSSQSGHNTVSWYQQALGQGPQFIFQYYREEENGRGNFPPRFSGLQFPNYSSELNVNALELDDSALYLCASSPQGESPLHFGNGTRLTVT.

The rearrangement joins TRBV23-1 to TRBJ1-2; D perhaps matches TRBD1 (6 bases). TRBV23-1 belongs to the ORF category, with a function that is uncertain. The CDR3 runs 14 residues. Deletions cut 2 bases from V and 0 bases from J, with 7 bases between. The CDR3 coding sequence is TGCGCCAGCAGTCAAGACAGGACTAACTATGGCTACACCTTC. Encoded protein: CASSQDRTNYGYTF.

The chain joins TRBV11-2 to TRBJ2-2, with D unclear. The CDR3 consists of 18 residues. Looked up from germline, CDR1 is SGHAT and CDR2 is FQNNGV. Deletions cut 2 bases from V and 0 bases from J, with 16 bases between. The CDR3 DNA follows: TGTGCCAGCAGCTTATTTTTCGGGTCATCGGCGAACACCGGGGAGCTGTTTTTT. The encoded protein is CASSLFFGSSANTGELFF.

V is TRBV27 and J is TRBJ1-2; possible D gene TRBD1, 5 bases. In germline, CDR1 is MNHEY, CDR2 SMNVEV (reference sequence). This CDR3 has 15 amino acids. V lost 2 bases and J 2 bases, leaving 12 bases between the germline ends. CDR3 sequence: CASSLAGGPNYGYTF. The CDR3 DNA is TGTGCCAGCAGTTTAGCCGGGGGTCCAAACTATGGCTACACCTTC.

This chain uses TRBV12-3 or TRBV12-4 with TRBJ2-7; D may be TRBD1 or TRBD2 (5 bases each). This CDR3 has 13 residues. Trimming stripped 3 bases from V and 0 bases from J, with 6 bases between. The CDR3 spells CASSLGRSYEQYF. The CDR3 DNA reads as TGTGCCAGCAGTTTGGGACGCTCCTACGAGCAGTACTTC.

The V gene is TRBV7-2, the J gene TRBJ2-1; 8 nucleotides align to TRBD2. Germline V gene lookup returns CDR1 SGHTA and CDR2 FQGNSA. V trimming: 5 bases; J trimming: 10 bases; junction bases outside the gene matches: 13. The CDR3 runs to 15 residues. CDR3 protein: CASSISGGRGGEQFF. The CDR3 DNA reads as TGTGCCAGCAGCATCAGCGGGGGCCGAGGCGGGGAGCAGTTCTTC.

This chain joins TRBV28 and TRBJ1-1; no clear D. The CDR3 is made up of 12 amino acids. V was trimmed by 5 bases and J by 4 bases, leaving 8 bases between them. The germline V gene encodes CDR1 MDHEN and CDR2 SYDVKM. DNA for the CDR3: TGTGCCAGCAGTCCGCGGGTCACTGAAGCTTTCTTT. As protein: CASSPRVTEAFF.

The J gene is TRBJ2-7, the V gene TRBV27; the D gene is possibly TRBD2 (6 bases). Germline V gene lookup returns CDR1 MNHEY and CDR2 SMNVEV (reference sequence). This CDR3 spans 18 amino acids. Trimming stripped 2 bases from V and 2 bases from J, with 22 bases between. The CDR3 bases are TGTGCCAGCAGTTTAGGGTTAACCGGGACTGGCCCCCCCTACGAGCAGTACTTC. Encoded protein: CASSLGLTGTGPPYEQYF.

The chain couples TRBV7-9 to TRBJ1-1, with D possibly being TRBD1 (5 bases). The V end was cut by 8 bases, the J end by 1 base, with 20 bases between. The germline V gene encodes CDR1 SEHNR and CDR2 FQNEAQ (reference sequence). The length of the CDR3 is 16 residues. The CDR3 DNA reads TGTGCCAGCGCCAGGGAAGCAGGTTGGGGGAACACTGAAGCTTTCTTT. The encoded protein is CASAREAGWGNTEAFF.

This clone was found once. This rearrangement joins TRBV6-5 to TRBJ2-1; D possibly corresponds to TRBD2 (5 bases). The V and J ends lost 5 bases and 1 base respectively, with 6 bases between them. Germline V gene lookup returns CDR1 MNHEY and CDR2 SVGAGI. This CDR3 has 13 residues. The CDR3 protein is CASSPGSYNEQFF. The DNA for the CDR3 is TGTGCCAGCAGTCCGGGATCCTACAATGAGCAGTTCTTC.

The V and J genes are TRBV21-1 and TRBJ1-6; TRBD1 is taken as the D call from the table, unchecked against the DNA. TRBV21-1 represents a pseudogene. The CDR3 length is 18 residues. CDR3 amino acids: CASPPWAWVYRRDSPLHF. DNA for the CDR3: TGTGCCAGCCCCCCCTGGGCCTGGGTTTATCGTAGAGATTCACCCCTCCACTTT.

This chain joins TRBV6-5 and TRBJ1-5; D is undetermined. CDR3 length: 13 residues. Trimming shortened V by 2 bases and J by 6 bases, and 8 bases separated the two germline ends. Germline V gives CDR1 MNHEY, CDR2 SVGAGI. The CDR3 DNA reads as TGTGCCAGCAGTTACGGCAGATTTCAGCCCCAGCATTTT. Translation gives CASSYGRFQPQHF.

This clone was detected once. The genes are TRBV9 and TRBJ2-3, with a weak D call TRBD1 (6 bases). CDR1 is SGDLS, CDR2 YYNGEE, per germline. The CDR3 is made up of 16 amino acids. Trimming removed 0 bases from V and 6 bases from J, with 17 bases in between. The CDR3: CASSVVGGDKRDTQYF. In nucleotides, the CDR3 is TGTGCCAGCAGCGTAGTCGGTGGGGACAAGAGGGATACGCAGTATTTT.

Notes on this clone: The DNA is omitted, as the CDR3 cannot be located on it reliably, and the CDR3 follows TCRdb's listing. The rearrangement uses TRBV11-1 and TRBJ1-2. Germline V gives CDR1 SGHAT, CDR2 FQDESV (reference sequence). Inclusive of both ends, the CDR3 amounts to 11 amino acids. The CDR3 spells CASSSSVGYTF.

The CDR3 loop is CASSLSGGTDSPLHF. DNA of the CDR3: TGTGCCAGCAGCTTATCCGGCGGGACGGATTCACCCCTCCACTTT. This chain joins TRBV7-3 and TRBJ1-6; D may be TRBD1 (5 bases). V was cut by 2 bases and J by 8 bases, with 13 bases left in between. The CDR3 loop spans 15 amino acids. CDR1 and CDR2 (germline): SGHTA, FQGTGA.

The CDR3 nucleotides are TGCGCCAGCAGTCCGACAGGGATGACTGAAGCTTTCTTT. This gives the protein CASSPTGMTEAFF. The rearrangement links TRBV23-1 to TRBJ1-1; the match to TRBD1 covers 7 bases. TRBV23-1 is an ORF, and what it does is uncertain. Unmatched junction bases numbered 4, after V lost 4 bases and J lost 5 bases. The CDR3 spans 13 residues.

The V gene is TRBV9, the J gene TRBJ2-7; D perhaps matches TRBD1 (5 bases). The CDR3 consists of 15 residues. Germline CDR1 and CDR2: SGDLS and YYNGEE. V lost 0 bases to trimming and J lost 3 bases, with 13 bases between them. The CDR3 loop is CASSVDQGTYYEQYF. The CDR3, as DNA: TGTGCCAGCAGCGTAGATCAGGGTACATACTACGAGCAGTACTTC.

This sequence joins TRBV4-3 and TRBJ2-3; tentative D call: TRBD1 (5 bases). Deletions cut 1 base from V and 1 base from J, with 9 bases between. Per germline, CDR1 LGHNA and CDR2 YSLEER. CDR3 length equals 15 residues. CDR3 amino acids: CASSQGPRGTDTQYF. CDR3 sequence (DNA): TGCGCCAGCAGCCAAGGGCCCAGGGGCACAGATACGCAGTATTTT.

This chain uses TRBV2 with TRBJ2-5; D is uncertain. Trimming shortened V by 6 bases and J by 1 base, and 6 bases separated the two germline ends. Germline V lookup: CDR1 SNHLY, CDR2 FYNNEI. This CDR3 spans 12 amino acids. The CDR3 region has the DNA TGTGCCAGCAGGGATATCCAAGAGACCCAGTACTTC. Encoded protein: CASRDIQETQYF.

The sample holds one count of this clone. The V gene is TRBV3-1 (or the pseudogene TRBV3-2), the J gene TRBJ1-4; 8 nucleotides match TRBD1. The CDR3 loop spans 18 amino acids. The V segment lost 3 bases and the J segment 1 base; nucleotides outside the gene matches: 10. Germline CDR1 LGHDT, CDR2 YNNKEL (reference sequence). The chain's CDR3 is CASSQGSGGLGTNEKLFF. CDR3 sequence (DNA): TGTGCCAGCAGCCAGGGGTCAGGGGGCTTGGGAACTAATGAAAAACTGTTTTTT.

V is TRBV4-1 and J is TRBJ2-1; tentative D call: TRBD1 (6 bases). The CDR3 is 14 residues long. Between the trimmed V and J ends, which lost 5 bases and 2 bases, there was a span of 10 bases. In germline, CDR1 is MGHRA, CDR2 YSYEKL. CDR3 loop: CASSGGGTYNEQFF. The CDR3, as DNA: TGCGCCAGCAGCGGGGGCGGAACCTACAATGAGCAGTTCTTC.